This T cell receptor (beta chain) was obtained from a study of post-analysis software for immune sequencing data. Study background: As for disease course, relapsing-remitting, secondary progressive and progressive-relapsing multiple sclerosis were all included. General study findings and limits: Those with multiple sclerosis, the patient group, showed significantly lower normalized Chao1 diversity than controls. When patients were compared with controls, 4 or 5 TRBV segments were more frequent, TRBV5-6, TRBV5-1 and TRBV20-1 among them. The F measure placed samples prepared in the same batch into strongly shared clusters.

The CDR3 spans 16 residues. Trimming cost V 2 bases and J 0 bases, with 14 bases left between them. Germline loops: CDR1 SGHVS, CDR2 FQNEAQ. The TCR beta cDNA libraries contained unique molecular identifiers. Approximately 500,000 cDNA molecules were obtained from approximately 0.91 to 9.4 million T cells. One entry per CDR3 protein results from TCRdb running MiXCR on the PCR reads. The sample has about 460,000 distinct CDR3 sequences; less than 45% are singletons. A word on this clonotype: Its antigen is still unknown.

Sequencing was carried out using blood. This clonotype originated in a girl aged 10-17 years with multiple sclerosis. This chain uses TRBV7-8 with TRBJ2-7, with D unclear. The CDR3 protein is CASSLMGRSSSYEQYF. In DNA form, the CDR3 reads TGTGCCAGCAGCTTAATGGGTCGGAGCAGCTCCTACGAGCAGTACTTC.